These 18 T cell receptor beta chains were all obtained from the same sample, sequenced in a study of blood T cell repertoires in COVID-19 (dated by TCRdb to about 2020). The method was the immunoSEQ multiplex PCR assay. Sourced from immuneACCESS, this table was stored by TCRdb with only in-frame sequences that have V and J called. A share of the clones is absent; for the studies checked, an unresolved V gene accounts for under half, and the remainder has no known explanation. The sample contains over 200,000 clones, about 83% of them found a single time. Around 8.9% of the sample belongs to the ten largest clones. Sequences were obtained from peripheral blood. These receptors all come from a man aged 35-49 years with active or convalescent COVID-19.

J is TRBJ2-1 and V is TRBV7-3; 8 nucleotides align to TRBD1. Germline V gives CDR1 SGHTA, CDR2 FQGTGA. CDR3 length equals 17 residues. The junction had 17 bases not matched to a gene; V was cut back by 5 bases and J by 8 bases. The CDR3 sequence is CASSHFTGTGAGDEQFF. The CDR3 bases are TGTGCCAGCAGCCATTTCACCGGGACAGGCGCGGGTGATGAGCAGTTCTTC.

This clone was detected only a few times. The chain recombines TRBV5-1 with TRBJ2-7, with D perhaps TRBD1 (6 bases). V lost 0 bases, J lost 5 bases, and 15 bases lay in between. This CDR3 has 15 residues. Germline lookup yields CDR1 SGHRS and CDR2 YFSETQ. The CDR3 region has the DNA TGCGCCAGCAGCTTGGAAGGGGGAGCGGTCCACGAGCAGTACTTC. It encodes CASSLEGGAVHEQYF. The variable domain in full, completed from reference TRBV5-1 and TRBJ2-7, reads KAGVTQTPRYLIKTRGQQVTLSCSPISGHRSVSWYQQTPGQGLQFLFEYFSETQRNKGNFPGRFSGRQFSNSRSEMNVSTLELGDSALYLCASSLEGGAVHEQYFGPGTRLTVT.

The V and J genes are TRBV2 and TRBJ1-6, with 7 nucleotides matching TRBD1. Germline V gene lookup returns CDR1 SNHLY and CDR2 FYNNEI. V lost 7 bases, J lost 9 bases, and 9 bases stayed unmatched. This CDR3 has 14 amino acids. The CDR3 DNA is TGTGCCAGCAACTCCGGGACAGACATTTCACCCCTCCACTTT. Translation: CASNSGTDISPLHF. Variable domain in full (rest from reference TRBV2 and TRBJ1-6): EPEVTQTPSHQVTQMGQEVILRCVPISNHLYFYWYRQILGQKVEFLVSFYNNEISEKSEIFDDQFSVERPDGSNFTLKIRSTKLEDSAMYFCASNSGTDISPLHFGNGTRLTVT.

This clone was recorded a few times. Other DNA sequences within the sample encode an identical CDR3. V is TRBV19 and J is TRBJ1-5; tentatively, D is TRBD1 (6 bases). Germline assignment: CDR1 LNHDA and CDR2 SQIVND (reference sequence). This CDR3 comprises 13 residues. V lost 8 bases to trimming and J lost 2 bases, with 10 bases between them. The DNA for the CDR3 is TGTGCCAGTTCCCGACAGGGCAATCAGCCCCAGCATTTT. Its protein is CASSRQGNQPQHF. Filled out from reference TRBV19 and TRBJ1-5, the complete variable domain reads DGGITQSPKYLFRKEGQNVTLSCEQNLNHDAMYWYRQDPGQGLRLIYYSQIVNDFQKGDIAEGYSVSREKKESFPLTVTSAQKNPTAFYLCASSRQGNQPQHFGDGTRLSIL.

CDR3 sequence: CASSYDAGRPYEQYF. The CDR3 coding sequence is TGTGCCAGCAGTTACGATGCGGGGCGACCCTACGAGCAGTACTTC. The chain combines TRBV6-5 with TRBJ2-7; tentatively, D is TRBD2 (6 bases). V was shortened by 2 bases and J by 2 bases, with 13 bases between the two germline ends. The CDR3 consists of 15 residues. Germline CDR1 MNHEY, CDR2 SVGAGI.

The chain's CDR3 is CASWDRGRQPQHF. The CDR3 coding sequence is TGCGCCAGCTGGGACAGGGGGCGTCAGCCCCAGCATTTT. The V call is TRBV10-2, the J call TRBJ1-5, with 12 nucleotides matching TRBD1. The ends lost 8 bases at V and 6 bases at J; junction bases unmatched: 2. In germline, CDR1 is WSHSY, CDR2 SAAADI. The length of the CDR3 is 13 residues.

The genes are TRBV6-5 and TRBJ1-1; D possibly corresponds to TRBD1 (6 bases). The CDR3 contains 13 residues. V shed 7 bases and J shed 1 base, with 10 bases lying between them. Germline lookup yields CDR1 MNHEY and CDR2 SVGAGI. Here the CDR3 DNA reads TGTGCCAGCAAGCGGACAGAGAACACTGAAGCTTTCTTT. This gives the protein CASKRTENTEAFF.

The chain combines TRBV18 with TRBJ1-3; D ambiguous. V lost 0 bases to trimming and J lost 0 bases, with 12 bases between them. Per the germline V gene, CDR1 is KGHSH and CDR2 is LQKENI. CDR3 length: 17 residues. The CDR3 DNA reads TGTGCCAGCTCACCACCGGGCCAGCTTAACTCTGGAAACACCATATATTTT. This translates into CASSPPGQLNSGNTIYF.

The chain employs TRBV21-1 and TRBJ1-3; the table assigns TRBD1, which was not confirmed against the DNA. TRBV21-1 is termed a pseudogene. The CDR3 length is 16 residues. This CDR3 reads CASSKEAGGSGNTIYF. The CDR3 nucleotides read TGTGCCAGCAGCAAAGAAGCAGGGGGCTCTGGAAACACCATATATTTT.

There are a few counts of this clone. This chain links TRBV28 with TRBJ1-4; D perhaps matches TRBD1 (5 bases). V was shortened by 7 bases and J by 3 bases, with 9 bases between the two germline ends. The CDR3 spans 13 residues. Germline CDR1 and CDR2: MDHEN and SYDVKM. CDR3 loop: CASTGVPNEKLFF. CDR3 DNA sequence: TGTGCCAGCACGGGGGTACCTAATGAAAAACTGTTTTTT. The variable domain in full, completed from reference TRBV28 and TRBJ1-4, reads DVKVTQSSRYLVKRTGEKVFLECVQDMDHENMFWYRQDPGLGLRLIYFSYDVKMKEKGDIPEGYSVSREKKERFSLILESASTNQTSMYLCASTGVPNEKLFFGSGTQLSVL.

The CDR3 DNA sequence: TGTGCCAGCACTGGACAGCGGATTAGCTCCTACGAGCAGTACTTC. It yields the protein CASTGQRISSYEQYF. This chain joins TRBV2 and TRBJ2-7; D is perhaps TRBD1 (6 bases). The CDR3 length is 15 residues. The germline gives CDR1 SNHLY, CDR2 FYNNEI. V lost 7 bases and J 0 bases, leaving 16 bases between the germline ends.

This clone was detected a few times. This chain joins TRBV18 and TRBJ1-1; TRBD1 is a possible D gene (6 bases). Deletions cut 4 bases from V and 5 bases from J, with 11 bases between. The CDR3 contains 13 residues. CDR1 and CDR2 from the germline V gene are KGHSH and LQKENI. CDR3 nucleotides: TGTGCCAGCTCACTCGACAGGAGGACTGAAGCTTTCTTT. Amino acid sequence: CASSLDRRTEAFF.

The V call is TRBV30, the J call TRBJ2-7; unclear D gene. CDR1 and CDR2 from the germline V gene are GTSNPN and SVGIG (reference sequence). V was trimmed by 2 bases and J by 3 bases, leaving 8 bases between them. The CDR3 is 12 amino acids. The CDR3 is CAWSSQHYEQYF. For the CDR3, the DNA is TGTGCCTGGAGTTCACAGCACTACGAGCAGTACTTC.

This chain links TRBV27 with TRBJ1-4; 7 nucleotides line up with TRBD1. The CDR3 is made up of 17 amino acids. After removal of 5 bases from V and 0 bases from J, the junction contained 9 bases not matched to a gene. In germline, CDR1 is MNHEY, CDR2 SMNVEV (reference sequence). The CDR3, as DNA: TGTGCCAGCAGTCCAAACAGGGGCCCTGCAACTAATGAAAAACTGTTTTTT. As protein: CASSPNRGPATNEKLFF.

CDR3 DNA sequence: TGTGCCATCAGTGAACAGGGGGCGCGGTCCACAGATACGCAGTATTTT. Amino acid sequence: CAISEQGARSTDTQYF. V and J are TRBV10-3 and TRBJ2-3; 9 bases map to TRBD1. The J segment lost 2 bases and the V segment lost 3 bases, leaving 6 bases of the junction unmatched. This CDR3 spans 16 amino acids. CDR1 and CDR2 (germline): ENHRY, SYGVKD.

This chain uses TRBV27 with TRBJ1-5; possible D gene TRBD1, 6 bases. This CDR3 contains 14 residues. Trimming left V 7 bases short and J 9 bases short, with 19 bases between. Germline CDR1 and CDR2: MNHEY and SMNVEV (reference sequence). Here the CDR3 reads CASTPSRGGRPQHF. The CDR3 DNA reads TGTGCCAGCACCCCCAGTAGGGGGGGCCGGCCCCAGCATTTT.

The genes are TRBV24-1 and TRBJ1-2; 10 bases are a match to TRBD1. The V gene end was trimmed by 1 base and the J gene end by 5 bases; junction bases not matched to a gene: 3. The V gene's germline CDR1 is KGHDR and CDR2 SFDVKD. The CDR3 totals 15 residues. CDR3 protein: CATSDFRDRGYGYTF. The CDR3 coding sequence is TGTGCCACCAGTGATTTCAGGGACAGGGGTTATGGCTACACCTTC.

A word on this clone: Other nucleotide sequences from this sample produce the same CDR3. The rearrangement uses TRBV5-1 and TRBJ2-1, with 7 bases matching TRBD1. The CDR3 covers 14 residues. The trim removed 2 bases at V and 1 base at J, leaving 0 bases unmatched. CDR1 and CDR2 from the germline V gene are SGHRS and YFSETQ. CDR3 in amino acids: CASSLQGSYNEQFF. The CDR3, as DNA: TGCGCCAGCAGCTTACAGGGGTCCTACAATGAGCAGTTCTTC.